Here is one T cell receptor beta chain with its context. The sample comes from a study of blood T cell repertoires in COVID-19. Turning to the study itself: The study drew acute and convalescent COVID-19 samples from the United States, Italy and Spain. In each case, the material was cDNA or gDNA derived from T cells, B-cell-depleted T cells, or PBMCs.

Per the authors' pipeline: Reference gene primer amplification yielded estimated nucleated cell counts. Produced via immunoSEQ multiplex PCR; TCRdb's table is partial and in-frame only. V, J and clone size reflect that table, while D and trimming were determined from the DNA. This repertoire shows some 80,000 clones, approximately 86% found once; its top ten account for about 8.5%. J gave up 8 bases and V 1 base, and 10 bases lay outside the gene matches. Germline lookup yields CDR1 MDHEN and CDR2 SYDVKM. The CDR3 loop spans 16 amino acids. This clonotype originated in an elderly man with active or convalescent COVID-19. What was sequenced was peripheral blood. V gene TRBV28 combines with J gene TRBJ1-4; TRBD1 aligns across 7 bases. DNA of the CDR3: TGTGCCAGCAGTTTATATGAAGGGGACAGCTGGGAAAAACTGTTTTTT. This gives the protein CASSLYEGDSWEKLFF.